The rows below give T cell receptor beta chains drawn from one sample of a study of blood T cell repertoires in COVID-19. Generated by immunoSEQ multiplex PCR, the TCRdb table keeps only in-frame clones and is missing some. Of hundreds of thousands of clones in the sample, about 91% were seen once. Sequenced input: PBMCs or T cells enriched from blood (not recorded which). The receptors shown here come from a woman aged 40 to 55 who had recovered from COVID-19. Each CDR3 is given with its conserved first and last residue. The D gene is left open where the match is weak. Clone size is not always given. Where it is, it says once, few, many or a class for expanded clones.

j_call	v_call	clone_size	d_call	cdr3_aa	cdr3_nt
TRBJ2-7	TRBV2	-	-	CASSEWVGLSNVYEQYF	TGTGCCAGCAGTGAATGGGTGGGACTCTCTAATGTCTACGAGCAGTACTTC
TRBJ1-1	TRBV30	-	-	CAWRGILNTEAFF	TGTGCCTGGAGGGGCATTCTTAACACTGAAGCTTTCTTT
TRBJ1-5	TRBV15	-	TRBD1	CATTLLTGDGNQPQHF	TGTGCCACCACCCTATTGACAGGGGACGGGAATCAGCCCCAGCATTTT
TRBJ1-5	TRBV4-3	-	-	CASSQDRGQPQHF	TGCGCCAGCAGCCAAGATCGAGGACAGCCCCAGCATTTT
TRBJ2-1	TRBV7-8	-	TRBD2	CASSPMGISGAGVYNEQFF	TGTGCCAGCAGCCCCATGGGGATCTCGGGAGCGGGGGTTTACAATGAGCAGTTCTTC
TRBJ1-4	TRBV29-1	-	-	CSAQGGSNEKLFF	TGCAGCGCCCAGGGAGGCTCTAATGAAAAACTGTTTTTT
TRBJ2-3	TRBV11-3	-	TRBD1	CASSRRSTGGTDTQYF	TGTGCCAGCAGCCGTCGGTCGACAGGGGGCACAGATACGCAGTATTTT
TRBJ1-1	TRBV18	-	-	CASSPREGETFF	TGTGCCAGCTCACCAAGGGAGGGGGAGACTTTCTTT
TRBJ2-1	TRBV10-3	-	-	CAISSGDEQFF	TGTGCCATCAGTTCAGGGGATGAGCAGTTCTTC
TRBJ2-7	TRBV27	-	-	CASSFGVRSYEQYF	TGTGCCAGCAGTTTTGGAGTTCGGTCCTACGAGCAGTACTTC
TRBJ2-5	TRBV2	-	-	CASSTPRQIQETQYF	TGTGCCAGCAGTACTCCTCGACAGATCCAAGAGACCCAGTACTTC
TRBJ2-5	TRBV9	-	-	CASALAEAHQETQYF	TGTGCCAGCGCTTTAGCGGAGGCCCACCAAGAGACCCAGTACTTC
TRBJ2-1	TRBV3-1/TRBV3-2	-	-	CASSQDQGQFNEQFF	TGTGCCAGCAGCCAAGATCAAGGACAGTTCAATGAGCAGTTCTTC
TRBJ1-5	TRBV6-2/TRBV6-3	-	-	CASSYAAGLGVQPQHF	TGTGCCAGCAGTTACGCGGCGGGACTAGGAGTTCAGCCCCAGCATTTT
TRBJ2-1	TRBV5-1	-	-	CASSLGLQGGNEQFF	TGCGCCAGCAGCTTGGGTCTACAAGGGGGCAATGAGCAGTTCTTC
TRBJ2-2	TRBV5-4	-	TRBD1	CASSLGAQGLGELFF	TGTGCCAGCAGCTTAGGGGCACAGGGGTTAGGGGAGCTGTTTTTT
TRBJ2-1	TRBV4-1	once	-	CASSPYDGDLKQFF	TGCGCCAGCAGCCCATACGACGGAGATCTCAAGCAGTTCTTC
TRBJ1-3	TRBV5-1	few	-	CASSQDSANTIYF	TGCGCCAGCAGCCAGGACAGTGCAAACACCATATATTTT
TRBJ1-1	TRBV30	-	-	CALERRNTEAFF	TGTGCCCTGGAACGGAGGAACACTGAAGCTTTCTTT
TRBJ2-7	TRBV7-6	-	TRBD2	CASSLAPAGVGIYEQYF	TGTGCCAGCAGCTTAGCTCCAGCGGGGGTTGGAATCTACGAGCAGTACTTC
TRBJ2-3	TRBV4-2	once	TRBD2	CASQSLAGEPGRTDTQYF	TGTGCCAGTCAGTCACTAGCGGGAGAGCCTGGACGTACAGATACGCAGTATTTT
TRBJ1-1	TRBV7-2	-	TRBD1	CASSPTGGTWTEAFF	TGTGCCAGCAGCCCGACAGGGGGTACGTGGACTGAAGCTTTCTTT
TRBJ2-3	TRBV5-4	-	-	CASSLGGRDGTDTQYF	TGTGCCAGCAGCTTGGGGGGCAGGGATGGCACAGATACGCAGTATTTT
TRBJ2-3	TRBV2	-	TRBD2	CASRETSGLTDTQYF	TGTGCCAGCAGGGAGACTAGCGGGTTAACAGATACGCAGTATTTT
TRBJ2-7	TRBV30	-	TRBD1	CAWGGQTYEQYF	TGTGCCTGGGGGGGACAGACCTACGAGCAGTACTTC
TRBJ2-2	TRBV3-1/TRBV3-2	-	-	CASSQVLGASNTGELFF	TGTGCCAGCAGCCAAGTACTGGGGGCTAGTAACACCGGGGAGCTGTTTTTT
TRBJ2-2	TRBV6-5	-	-	CASSYQGTNTGELFF	TGTGCCAGCAGTTACCAGGGGACGAACACCGGGGAGCTGTTTTTT
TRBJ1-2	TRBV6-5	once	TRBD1	CASSRGQGDGYTF	TGTGCCAGCAGCCGGGGACAGGGAGACGGCTACACCTTC
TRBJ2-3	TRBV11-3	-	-	CASSPRRGKGTDTQYF	TGTGCCAGCAGCCCCCGAAGGGGAAAGGGGACAGATACGCAGTATTTT
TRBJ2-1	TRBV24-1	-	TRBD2	CATRGLAGSNEQFF	TGTGCCACCAGGGGACTAGCGGGGAGCAATGAGCAGTTCTTC
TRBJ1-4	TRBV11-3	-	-	CASSLLPLNEKLFF	TGTGCCAGCAGCTTACTACCCCTTAATGAAAAACTGTTTTTT
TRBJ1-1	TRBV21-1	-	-	CASSKAWGEGTEAFF	-
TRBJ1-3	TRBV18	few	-	CASSPPAGPGNTIYF	TGTGCCAGCTCACCACCAGCAGGTCCTGGAAACACCATATATTTT
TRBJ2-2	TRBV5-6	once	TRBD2	CASSLIGTSGRNTGELFF	TGTGCCAGCAGCTTGATTGGGACTAGCGGGAGAAACACCGGGGAGCTGTTTTTT
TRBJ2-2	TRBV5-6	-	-	CASSPRTEYTGELFF	TGTGCCAGCAGCCCGCGGACAGAATACACCGGGGAGCTGTTTTTT
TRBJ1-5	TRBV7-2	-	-	CASSTDGGNQPQHF	TGTGCCAGCAGCACCGACGGAGGCAATCAGCCCCAGCATTTT
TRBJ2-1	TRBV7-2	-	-	CASSLGSFVYNEQFF	TGTGCCAGCAGTCTCGGGTCGTTCGTTTACAATGAGCAGTTCTTC
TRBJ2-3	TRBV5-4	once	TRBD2	CASSLTPSGRLGDTQYF	TGTGCCAGCAGCTTGACCCCTAGCGGGAGGTTGGGAGATACGCAGTATTTT
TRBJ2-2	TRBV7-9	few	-	CASSPVAAGELFF	TGTGCCAGCAGCCCGGTCGCCGCCGGGGAGCTGTTTTTT
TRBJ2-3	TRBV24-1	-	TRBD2	CATGGSTDTQYF	TGTGCCACGGGGGGGAGCACAGATACGCAGTATTTT
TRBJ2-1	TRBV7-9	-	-	CASSLGSGGIHEQFF	TGTGCCAGCAGCTTAGGGTCAGGTGGTATCCATGAGCAGTTCTTC
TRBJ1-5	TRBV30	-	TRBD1	CAWSGQGLQPQHF	TGTGCCTGGAGTGGACAGGGCCTTCAGCCCCAGCATTTT
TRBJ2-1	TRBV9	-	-	CASSVDRLMAEQFF	TGTGCCAGCAGCGTAGACCGATTAATGGCTGAGCAGTTCTTC
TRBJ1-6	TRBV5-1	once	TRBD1	CASSLSWTGGNNSPLHF	TGCGCCAGCAGCTTAAGTTGGACAGGGGGAAATAATTCACCCCTCCACTTT
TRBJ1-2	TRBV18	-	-	CASSEDSSPNYGYTF	TGTGCCAGCTCTGAGGACAGTTCCCCTAACTATGGCTACACCTTC
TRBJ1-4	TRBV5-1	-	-	CASSLDAGPYEKLFF	TGCGCCAGCAGCTTGGACGCAGGTCCCTATGAAAAACTGTTTTTT
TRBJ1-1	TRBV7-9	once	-	CASSRGGEAFF	TGTGCCAGCAGCCGGGGGGGTGAAGCTTTCTTT
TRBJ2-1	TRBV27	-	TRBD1	CASSSRDRGYNEQFF	TGTGCCAGCAGTTCTCGGGACAGGGGCTACAATGAGCAGTTCTTC
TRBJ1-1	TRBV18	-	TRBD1	CASSPNGQGGWLNTEAFF	TGTGCCAGCTCACCGAACGGACAGGGAGGGTGGTTGAACACTGAAGCTTTCTTT
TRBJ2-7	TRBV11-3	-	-	CASSLGPNSYEQYF	TGTGCCAGCAGCTTAGGGCCGAACTCCTACGAGCAGTACTTC